One T cell receptor (beta chain) is described in this entry. Its specificity is not known. V gave up 7 bases and J gave up 4 bases, with 13 bases separating them. Germline CDR1 and CDR2: LNHDA and SQIVND (reference sequence). This CDR3 has 13 amino acids. Measured with immunoSEQ multiplex PCR; TCRdb has only the in-frame clones, and not every one. The table shows over 95,000 clones, with roughly 89% occurring only once. The data derive from a study of T cell responses to AZD1222 COVID-19 vaccine. Whole-study findings and limits: It was only a handful of AZD1222 recipients who were seropositive at baseline.

The chain uses TRBV19 and TRBJ2-5; possibly TRBD2 for D (5 bases). The TCR was taken from an adult in good health. The sequenced sample was peripheral blood, obtained on day 0 of AZD1222 vaccination. In DNA form, the CDR3 reads TGTGCCAGTAAAAATCTAGCAGGAGAGACCCAGTACTTC. Translated, it gives CASKNLAGETQYF.